These 20 T cell receptor beta chains were sequenced from one sample in a study of early T cells in non-severe SARS-CoV-2 infection. TCRdb re-analysed the 5' RACE reads in MiXCR, keeping a single row per CDR3 protein. The repertoire consists of fewer than 110,000 distinct CDR3 sequences, with 11% occurring once and the leading ten covering about 8.1%. Input material: whole blood. All receptors derive from an adult who was a healthcare worker with PCR-confirmed SARS-CoV-2 infection or an uninfected control (not recorded which).

This clonotype was recorded many times. V is TRBV12-3 or TRBV12-4 and J is TRBJ2-7, with D possibly being TRBD2 (6 bases). The V gene lost 5 bases and the J gene lost 5 bases, with 19 bases spanning the gap. The CDR3 sequence is 15 residues long. The CDR3 sequence is CASSPRQGGVNEQYF. CDR3 DNA sequence: TGTGCCAGCAGTCCTCGACAAGGAGGGGTAAACGAGCAGTACTTC.

This rearrangement joins TRBV27 to TRBJ2-1; D gene unclear. The V gene lost 1 base and the J gene lost 5 bases, with 6 bases spanning the gap. This CDR3 is built from 13 residues. The germline V gene encodes CDR1 MNHEY and CDR2 SMNVEV (reference sequence). CDR3: CASSLYRDNEQFF. In DNA, the CDR3 is TGTGCCAGCAGTTTATACAGAGACAATGAGCAGTTCTTC.

In the case of this clonotype: A clone one base away is much larger, so this may be a read error. The gene calls are TRBV7-9 and TRBJ1-1; TRBD1 might be the D (5 bases). V shed 0 bases and J shed 8 bases, with 13 bases lying between them. This CDR3 comprises 14 residues. Germline CDR1 and CDR2: SEHNR and FQNEAQ (reference sequence). CDR3 region: CASSLALGTGEAFF. The CDR3 nucleotides read TGTGCCAGCAGCTTAGCTCTTGGGACCGGAGAAGCTTTCTTT.

This clonotype was picked up many times. The chain is built from TRBV28 and TRBJ2-3; D call uncertain. The germline V gene has CDR1 MDHEN and CDR2 SYDVKM. This CDR3 is built from 15 residues. V lost 9 bases and J lost 3, with 19 bases in between. The CDR3 loop is CARNPPRRYTDTQYF. CDR3 bases: TGTGCCAGGAACCCGCCGCGCAGATATACAGATACGCAGTATTTT.

A remark on this clonotype: This sequence may be a read error, since a much larger clone differs from it by one base. This chain connects TRBV7-2 to TRBJ2-5, with 12 bases that match TRBD2. CDR1 is SGHTA and CDR2 is FQGNSA in the germline V gene. J lost 4 bases, V lost 6 bases, and 18 bases had no gene match. The CDR3 contains 19 residues. CDR3 residues: CASSPTLSPASGRVETQYF. CDR3 DNA: TGTGCCAGCAGTCCTACTTTGTCCCCGGCTAGCGGGAGGGTAGAGACCCAGTACTTC.

On this clonotype itself: A much larger clone lies one base from this, so it may be a read error. The chain employs TRBV20-1 and TRBJ2-7; 13 bases are shared with TRBD2. This CDR3 has 21 amino acids. Trimming took 1 base from V and 0 from J; bases not matched to a gene: 18. Germline V lookup: CDR1 DFQATT, CDR2 SNEGSKA (reference sequence). The CDR3, as DNA: TGCAGTGCTAGAGCCACCCAATTTACTAGCGGGAGGGCCCACAGCTCCTACGAGCAGTACTTC. Translated: CSARATQFTSGRAHSSYEQYF.

The table lists this clonotype with many counts. V usage is TRBV27 and J usage is TRBJ2-1; D may match TRBD1 or TRBD2 (5 bases each). Trimming stripped 8 bases from V and 9 bases from J, with 11 bases between. This CDR3 region has 11 residues. Germline loops: CDR1 MNHEY, CDR2 SMNVEV (reference sequence). The CDR3 DNA follows: TGTGCCAGCGGGACCCTAGGTGAGCAGTTCTTC. Its protein is CASGTLGEQFF.

This clonotype was recorded many times. J is TRBJ2-1 and V is TRBV10-3; D perhaps matches TRBD2 (6 bases). With 5 bases removed from V and 6 bases from J, the gap between germline ends came to 14 bases. In germline, CDR1 is ENHRY, CDR2 SYGVKD. CDR3 length equals 14 residues. CDR3 nucleotide sequence: TGTGCCATCAGTCGGGGGATGGGCGGCAATGAGCAGTTCTTC. It is translated as CAISRGMGGNEQFF.

For this clonotype: This could be a read error, since a much larger clone is one nucleotide away. The V gene is TRBV9, the J gene TRBJ2-5; 9 bases are shared with TRBD1. With 4 bases clipped from V and 4 bases from J, the junction kept 2 bases outside the gene matches. Germline assignment: CDR1 SGDLS and CDR2 YYNGEE. The CDR3 extends over 13 amino acids. CDR3 bases: TGTGCCAGCAGCATGGACAGGGGAGAGACCCAGTACTTC. Protein sequence: CASSMDRGETQYF.

V gene TRBV7-2 combines with J gene TRBJ2-3, with D uncertain. Germline CDR1 SGHTA, CDR2 FQGNSA. The CDR3 sequence is 12 residues long. The V end was cut by 4 bases, the J end by 6 bases, with 8 bases between. The CDR3 sequence is CASSSDSDTQYF. CDR3 coding DNA: TGTGCCAGCAGCTCCGACTCGGATACGCAGTATTTT.

This clonotype was counted only a few times. The chain recombines TRBV11-2 with TRBJ2-1; TRBD2 agrees at 8 bases. The CDR3 length is 16 residues. Per germline, CDR1 SGHAT and CDR2 FQNNGV. V shed 0 bases and J 2 bases; nucleotides not matched to a gene: 3. The CDR3: CASSLDPAGAYNEQFF. CDR3 bases: TGTGCCAGCAGCTTAGATCCAGCGGGGGCCTACAATGAGCAGTTCTTC.

This clonotype came up a few times. V and J are TRBV6-1 and TRBJ2-6; TRBD1 agrees at 8 bases. CDR3 size: 15 residues. Germline loops: CDR1 MNHNS, CDR2 SASEGT. Trimming removed 5 bases from V and 0 bases from J; junction bases left unmatched: 0. The CDR3 region is CASSTGGSGANVLTF. The CDR3 DNA reads as TGTGCCAGCAGTACAGGGGGCTCTGGGGCCAACGTCCTGACTTTC.

Only a few counts were recorded for this clonotype. CDR3 sequence reads: CASGRNEQFF. CDR3 nucleotide sequence: TGTGCCAGCGGGAGAAATGAGCAGTTCTTC. The chain has TRBV28 and TRBJ2-1; TRBD2 is a possible D gene (5 bases). The CDR3 is made up of 10 amino acids. The germline CDR1 and CDR2 sequences are MDHEN and SYDVKM. Trimming took 8 bases from V and 7 from J, leaving 6 bases between them.

The CDR3 loop is CASSLGSDQPQHF. In nucleotides, the CDR3 is TGTGCCAGCAGCTTAGGCAGTGATCAGCCCCAGCATTTT. The V and J genes are TRBV7-9 and TRBJ1-5; no reliable D call. The ends were cut back, 1 base at V and 5 bases at J, with 6 bases in the middle. This CDR3 is 13 amino acids long. Per germline, CDR1 SEHNR and CDR2 FQNEAQ (reference sequence).

This clonotype was counted between two and nine times. The CDR3 sequence: CASRSLMVEQYF. DNA for the CDR3: TGTGCCAGCAGATCTTTGATGGTCGAGCAGTACTTC. The V call is TRBV6-2 or TRBV6-3, the J call TRBJ2-7; the D is unclear. V was pared by 6 bases and J by 6 bases, with 12 bases between. Germline lookup yields CDR1 MNHEY and CDR2 SVGEGT. The CDR3 is 12 amino acids.

In its sample, this clonotype was seen many times. The CDR3 DNA sequence: TGTGCCAGCAGTTTCTTGGACAGCCACGAGCAGTACTTC. Translating gives CASSFLDSHEQYF. The chain carries TRBV28 and TRBJ2-7; tentatively, D is TRBD1 (6 bases). The CDR3 is 13 amino acids. Trimming pared 3 bases from V and 5 bases from J, leaving 11 bases between. Germline V gives CDR1 MDHEN, CDR2 SYDVKM.

This clonotype was detected only a few times. The chain combines TRBV6-5 with TRBJ2-2; TRBD2 might be the D (5 bases). V lost 5 bases and J lost 2, with 9 bases in between. This CDR3 is built from 14 residues. Germline CDR1 and CDR2: MNHEY and SVGAGI. CDR3 bases: TGTGCCAGCAGTAGAGAGGGCAACACCGGGGAGCTGTTTTTT. Protein sequence: CASSREGNTGELFF.

The V gene is TRBV27, the J gene TRBJ2-1; 14 positions agree with TRBD2. The germline V gene encodes CDR1 MNHEY and CDR2 SMNVEV (reference sequence). V lost 3 bases to trimming and J lost 9 bases; unmatched junction nucleotides: 4. This CDR3 is 15 amino acids long. The CDR3 loop is CASSFGGLAGAEQFF. CDR3 nucleotide sequence: TGTGCCAGCAGTTTCGGGGGACTAGCGGGAGCTGAGCAGTTCTTC.

This clonotype appeared a few times. The chain is built from TRBV7-9 and TRBJ1-5; no definite D call. The CDR3 is 16 amino acids. V was clipped by 5 bases and J by 0 bases, with 14 bases between them. The germline CDR1 and CDR2 sequences are SEHNR and FQNEAQ (reference sequence). CDR3 bases: TGTGCCAGCAGCCCCCTGGGCGATTATAGCAATCAGCCCCAGCATTTT. Protein: CASSPLGDYSNQPQHF.

The chain joins TRBV12-3 or TRBV12-4 to TRBJ1-4, with 7 bases that match TRBD1. The CDR3 contains 13 residues. V dropped 6 bases and J dropped 5; count of bases not matched to a gene: 3. This CDR3 reads CASRTGLNEKLFF. As DNA, the CDR3 is TGTGCCAGCAGGACAGGGTTAAATGAAAAACTGTTTTTT.